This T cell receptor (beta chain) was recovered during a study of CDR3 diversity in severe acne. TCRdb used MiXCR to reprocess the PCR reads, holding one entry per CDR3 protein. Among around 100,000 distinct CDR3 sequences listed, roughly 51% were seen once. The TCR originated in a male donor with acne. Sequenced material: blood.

CDR3 sequence reads: CASSKSQLPPTGELFF. Written as DNA, the CDR3 is TGTGCCAGCAGCAAGTCACAGCTTCCTCCTACCGGGGAGCTGTTTTTT. The chain links TRBV5-8 to TRBJ2-2, with D uncertain. The CDR3 loop spans 16 amino acids. V was clipped by 4 bases and J by 5 bases, with 18 bases between them. Germline V lookup: CDR1 SGHTS, CDR2 YDEGEE.